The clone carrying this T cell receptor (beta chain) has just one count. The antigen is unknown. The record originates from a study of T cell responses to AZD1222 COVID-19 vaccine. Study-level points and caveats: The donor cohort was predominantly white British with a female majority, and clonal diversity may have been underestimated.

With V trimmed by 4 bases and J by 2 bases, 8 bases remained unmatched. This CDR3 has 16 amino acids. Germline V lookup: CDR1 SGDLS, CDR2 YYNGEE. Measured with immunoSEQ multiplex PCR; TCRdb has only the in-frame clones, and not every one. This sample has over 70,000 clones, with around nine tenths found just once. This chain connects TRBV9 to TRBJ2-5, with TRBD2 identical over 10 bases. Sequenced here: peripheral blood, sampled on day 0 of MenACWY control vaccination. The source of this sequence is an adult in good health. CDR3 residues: CASSPGQTSGQETQYF. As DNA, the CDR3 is TGTGCCAGCAGCCCGGGCCAGACTAGCGGGCAAGAGACCCAGTACTTC.